A single T cell receptor beta chain is shown here with its context. Antigen specificity is unknown. This could be a read error, since a much larger clone is one nucleotide away. Constant-segment-primed 5'RACE gave TCR alpha and TCR beta cDNA libraries with sample barcodes and UMIs. TCRdb re-analysed the 5' RACE reads in MiXCR, keeping a single row per CDR3 protein. Here the sample spans almost 550,000 distinct CDR3 sequences, around 21% being singletons. This entry is derived from a study of T-cell memory formation after mild COVID-19. On the study more broadly: The TCR clusters were mostly specific to one donor.

The study's findings and limits: For contracting clones, CD4+ ones sat mainly in CM and EM, CD8+ in EMRA.

The sequencing sample was made of PBMCs or a T cell subset sorted from them (not recorded which). This sequence originates from an adult woman who had mild COVID-19 (a few samples of this study predate the infection). Cell type and time point are not known.

CDR3 bases: TGCAGCGTTGAACAGGGGGTGATCGCTGAAGCTTCCTTT. It yields the protein CSVEQGVIAEASF. The rearrangement uses TRBV29-1 and TRBJ1-1; 7 bases match TRBD1. The CDR3 is made up of 13 amino acids. Looked up from germline, CDR1 is SQVTM and CDR2 is ANQGSEA.